These 22 T cell receptor beta chains were all obtained from the same sample, sequenced in a study of patients and donors after allogeneic stem cell transplantation. TCRdb redid the calling of the RT-PCR reads with MiXCR, one entry per CDR3 protein. In the table there are fewer than 250,000 distinct CDR3 sequences, 11% to 15% of which are singletons. Sequenced: blood, either unsorted or a sorted T cell fraction (not recorded which). The receptors here all came from a human donor who was either an allogeneic HSCT recipient or a stem cell or donor lymphocyte infusion donor (not recorded which). It is not recorded whose cells these are; they may come from a transplant donor.

This clonotype was observed a handful of times. This chain joins TRBV20-1 and TRBJ2-1, with 7 bases lining up with TRBD1. Germline V CDR1 and CDR2: DFQATT, SNEGSKA (reference sequence). The CDR3 contains 15 residues. Trimming took 5 bases from V and 2 from J; bases not matched to a gene: 9. The CDR3, as DNA: TGCAGTGCTGCTGACAGGGCAACCACCTACAATGAGCAGTTCTTC. Its protein product is CSAADRATTYNEQFF.

The rearrangement links TRBV6-1 to TRBJ1-5, with D unresolved. From germline, CDR1 is MNHNS and CDR2 SASEGT. V lost 2 bases, J lost 6 bases, and 11 bases lay in between. The length of the CDR3 is 14 residues. CDR3 sequence (DNA): TGTGCCAGCAGTGAAACAGTCTCGCCTCAGCCCCAGCATTTT. Its protein product is CASSETVSPQPQHF.

This chain joins TRBV2 and TRBJ2-4, with a weak D call TRBD2 (6 bases). Germline V gene lookup returns CDR1 SNHLY and CDR2 FYNNEI. This CDR3 spans 18 amino acids. V was trimmed by 2 bases and J by 0 bases, leaving 17 bases between them. The CDR3 region has the DNA TGTGCCAGCAGTGAACCTAGGGCGGGAAATATAGCCAAAAACATTCAGTACTTC. It encodes CASSEPRAGNIAKNIQYF.

In this sample, this clonotype turned up a few times. This chain connects TRBV27 to TRBJ2-6; D tentatively reads TRBD1 or TRBD2 (5 bases each). With 5 bases removed from V and 0 bases from J, the gap between germline ends came to 20 bases. The CDR3 has 19 residues. Germline CDR1 MNHEY, CDR2 SMNVEV (reference sequence). DNA of the CDR3: TGTGCCAGCAGTCTGTATTTTCGGGGCGGACTCTCTGGGGCCAACGTCCTGACTTTC. The encoded protein is CASSLYFRGGLSGANVLTF.

This clonotype was detected only a few times. The V call is TRBV20-1, the J call TRBJ2-5, with 8 bases identical to TRBD2. The CDR3 covers 13 residues. V lost 3 bases to trimming and J lost 2 bases; unmatched junction nucleotides: 2. Germline-derived CDR1 and CDR2 are DFQATT and SNEGSKA (reference sequence). CDR3 nucleotides: TGCAGTGCTAGGCGGGGGGTTCAAGAGACCCAGTACTTC. It yields the protein CSARRGVQETQYF.

This clonotype came up a few times. The gene calls are TRBV27 and TRBJ2-5; perhaps TRBD2 as D (6 bases). V shed 6 bases and J shed 0 bases, with 14 bases lying between them. CDR3 size: 15 residues. From germline, CDR1 is MNHEY and CDR2 SMNVEV (reference sequence). CDR3 DNA: TGTGCCAGCAGCCGTAGCGGAATGTACCAAGAGACCCAGTACTTC. Translated: CASSRSGMYQETQYF.

The chain uses TRBV21-1 and TRBJ2-2; the table's D call TRBD2 went unverified against the DNA. TRBV21-1 has pseudogene status. This CDR3 contains 18 residues. The DNA of the CDR3 is TGTGCCAGCAGCCCCAACAGCGAGACTAGCGGACACACCGGGGAGCTGTTTTTT. This encodes CASSPNSETSGHTGELFF.

This clonotype has ten or more counts. The rearrangement uses TRBV7-9 and TRBJ1-4; 9 bases map to TRBD1. V gave up 7 bases and J gave up 8 bases; unmatched junction bases: 5. The CDR3 spans 13 residues. Germline CDR1 reads SEHNR; CDR2 reads FQNEAQ (reference sequence). The CDR3 region is CASKGQGREKLFF. CDR3 in DNA: TGTGCCAGCAAGGGACAGGGACGGGAAAAACTGTTTTTT. The entire variable domain, with the rest obtained from reference TRBV7-9 and TRBJ1-4, is as follows: DTGVSQNPRHKITKRGQNVTFRCDPISEHNRLYWYRQTLGQGPEFLTYFQNEAQLEKSRLLSDRFSAERPKGSFSTLEIQRTEQGDSAMYLCASKGQGREKLFFGSGTQLSVL.

This clonotype was recorded many times. The gene calls are TRBV24-1 and TRBJ2-1, with TRBD1 matching 7 bases. V lost 2 bases, J lost 5 bases, and 5 bases stayed unmatched. This CDR3 has 15 amino acids. Germline CDR1 KGHDR, CDR2 SFDVKD. CDR3 region: CATSDSRDRNNEQFF. The CDR3 DNA reads as TGTGCCACCAGTGATTCCCGGGACAGAAACAATGAGCAGTTCTTC.

The table lists this clonotype with a few counts. V is TRBV10-3 and J is TRBJ1-3; TRBD1 matches at 10 bases. CDR1 and CDR2 from the germline V gene are ENHRY and SYGVKD. J gave up 2 bases and V 5 bases, and 6 bases lay outside the gene matches. The CDR3 sequence is 16 residues long. The CDR3 protein is CAISSSGTGAGNTIYF. CDR3 bases: TGTGCCATCAGTTCCTCCGGGACAGGGGCTGGAAACACCATATATTTT.

This clonotype was recorded a few times. The chain recombines TRBV20-1 with TRBJ2-7, with 12 bases matching TRBD2. The germline V gene has CDR1 DFQATT and CDR2 SNEGSKA (reference sequence). The CDR3 extends over 12 amino acids. The CDR3 DNA reads as TGCAGCGGGACTAGCGGGTCCTACGAGCAGTACTTC. This sequence encodes CSGTSGSYEQYF.

V usage is TRBV9 and J usage is TRBJ2-7, with TRBD1 as a possible D gene (5 bases). Germline V gives CDR1 SGDLS, CDR2 YYNGEE. The length of the CDR3 is 15 residues. Trimming left V 0 bases short and J 2 bases short, with 12 bases between. The CDR3 spells CASSVGPDTTYEQYF. For the CDR3, the DNA is TGTGCCAGCAGCGTAGGCCCGGACACTACCTACGAGCAGTACTTC.

This chain joins TRBV12-3 or TRBV12-4 and TRBJ1-4; TRBD1 is a possible D gene (6 bases). This CDR3 region has 14 residues. With 3 bases removed from V and 4 bases from J, the gap between germline ends came to 9 bases. This CDR3 is CASSFKGGNEKLFF. The DNA of the CDR3 is TGTGCCAGCAGTTTTAAGGGGGGTAATGAAAAACTGTTTTTT.

This clonotype has only a few counts. CDR3 nucleotide sequence: TGCAGTGCTCAGGGAGGACTAGCGGGAGAATACGAGCAGTACTTC. It specifies CSAQGGLAGEYEQYF. The chain is built from TRBV20-1 and TRBJ2-7, with 13 positions matching TRBD2. Trimming removed 5 bases from V and 4 bases from J; junction bases left unmatched: 8. There are 15 residues in the CDR3. Looked up from germline, CDR1 is DFQATT and CDR2 is SNEGSKA (reference sequence).

This clonotype was observed a handful of times. The DNA for the CDR3 is TGTGCCAGCAGCTCAGGGGGGAGGGCAGATACGCAGTATTTT. Encoded protein: CASSSGGRADTQYF. This chain joins TRBV7-8 and TRBJ2-3; TRBD1 or TRBD2 may be the D gene (7 bases each). The germline V gene has CDR1 SGHVS and CDR2 FQNEAQ. The CDR3 spans 14 residues. The V end lost 4 bases, the J end lost 4 bases, and 12 bases lay between the germline ends.

The J gene is TRBJ1-3, the V gene TRBV5-1; the D gene is possibly TRBD1 (5 bases). CDR1 and CDR2 (germline): SGHRS, YFSETQ. There are 15 residues in the CDR3. With 2 bases removed from V and 1 base from J, the gap between germline ends came to 10 bases. Here the CDR3 reads CASSLLGRSGNTIYF. CDR3 nucleotides: TGCGCCAGCAGCTTACTGGGACGGTCTGGAAACACCATATATTTT. Full variable domain (outside the CDR3, taken from reference TRBV5-1 and TRBJ1-3): KAGVTQTPRYLIKTRGQQVTLSCSPISGHRSVSWYQQTPGQGLQFLFEYFSETQRNKGNFPGRFSGRQFSNSRSEMNVSTLELGDSALYLCASSLLGRSGNTIYFGEGSWLTVV.

The chain carries TRBV20-1 and TRBJ1-2, with a weak D call TRBD1 (5 bases). The CDR3 spans 13 residues. In germline, CDR1 is DFQATT, CDR2 SNEGSKA (reference sequence). Trimming pared 4 bases from V and 4 bases from J, leaving 13 bases between. The chain's CDR3 is CSAIGPGGYGYTF. For the CDR3, the DNA is TGCAGTGCTATAGGACCCGGGGGCTATGGCTACACCTTC.

This clonotype was counted once. This sequence joins TRBV19 and TRBJ1-5; D gene unclear. In germline, CDR1 is LNHDA, CDR2 SQIVND (reference sequence). This CDR3 is built from 12 residues. With 5 bases removed from V and 5 bases from J, the gap between germline ends came to 7 bases. This CDR3 is CASSVTYQPQHF. CDR3 DNA sequence: TGTGCCAGTAGTGTGACCTATCAGCCCCAGCATTTT.

In its sample, this clonotype was seen a few times. The chain carries TRBV6-1 and TRBJ1-3; D is ambiguous. Germline loops: CDR1 MNHNS, CDR2 SASEGT. The CDR3 has 15 amino acids. V was clipped by 8 bases and J by 0 bases, with 14 bases between them. The DNA for the CDR3 is TGTGCCAGCGCCGAACAAGGAACCTCTGGAAACACCATATATTTT. Its protein is CASAEQGTSGNTIYF.

This clonotype was counted at least ten times. This rearrangement joins TRBV27 to TRBJ2-7; D may correspond to TRBD1 or TRBD2 (5 bases each). Per the germline V gene, CDR1 is MNHEY and CDR2 is SMNVEV (reference sequence). This CDR3 is 15 amino acids long. V lost 4 bases and J lost 2, with 15 bases in between. CDR3 protein: CASSSVGTPPYEQYF. The CDR3 DNA is TGTGCCAGCAGTTCGGTAGGGACGCCGCCCTACGAGCAGTACTTC.

This clonotype showed up just a few times. This chain connects TRBV5-1 to TRBJ2-5; D unclear. The germline V and J ends were trimmed by 1 base and 0 bases, with 10 bases remaining between them. CDR1 SGHRS and CDR2 YFSETQ come from the germline V gene. The CDR3 loop spans 15 amino acids. CDR3: CASSLFGYDQETQYF. The CDR3, as DNA: TGCGCCAGCAGCTTGTTTGGCTATGACCAAGAGACCCAGTACTTC. The full variable domain, with the rest looked up from reference TRBV5-1 and TRBJ2-5, is KAGVTQTPRYLIKTRGQQVTLSCSPISGHRSVSWYQQTPGQGLQFLFEYFSETQRNKGNFPGRFSGRQFSNSRSEMNVSTLELGDSALYLCASSLFGYDQETQYFGPGTRLLVL.

This clonotype was found many times. This chain links TRBV4-3 with TRBJ2-3, with a tentative D call TRBD2 (5 bases). Trimming took 0 bases from V and 9 from J, leaving 13 bases between them. The CDR3 is 14 amino acids. Germline loops: CDR1 LGHNA, CDR2 YSLEER. CDR3 in DNA: TGCGCCAGCAGCCAAGATACGGGATTAGGCACGCAGTATTTT. Translating it yields CASSQDTGLGTQYF.